This T cell receptor beta chain originates from a study of control samples from healthy donors and cancer patients. V was pared by 4 bases and J by 8 bases, with 13 bases of the junction left unmatched. This CDR3 spans 17 amino acids. CDR1 and CDR2 from the germline V gene are SGDLS and YYNGEE. Assay used: immunoSEQ multiplex PCR; TCRdb lists only in-frame clones, some missing. The sample contains 160,000 or so clones, 93% of which appear only once. Sequenced material: blood. V is TRBV9 and J is TRBJ2-1; 12 bases map to TRBD1. The TCR comes from a man aged 50-60 years in good health. This CDR3 is CASSYTIPGQGADEQFF. CDR3 DNA: TGTGCCAGCAGCTACACCATTCCGGGACAGGGGGCCGATGAGCAGTTCTTC. The entire variable domain, with the rest obtained from reference TRBV9 and TRBJ2-1, is as follows: DSGVTQTPKHLITATGQRVTLRCSPRSGDLSVYWYQQSLDQGLQFLIQYYNGEERAKGNILERFSAQQFPDLHSELNLSSLELGDSALYFCASSYTIPGQGADEQFFGPGTRLTVL.